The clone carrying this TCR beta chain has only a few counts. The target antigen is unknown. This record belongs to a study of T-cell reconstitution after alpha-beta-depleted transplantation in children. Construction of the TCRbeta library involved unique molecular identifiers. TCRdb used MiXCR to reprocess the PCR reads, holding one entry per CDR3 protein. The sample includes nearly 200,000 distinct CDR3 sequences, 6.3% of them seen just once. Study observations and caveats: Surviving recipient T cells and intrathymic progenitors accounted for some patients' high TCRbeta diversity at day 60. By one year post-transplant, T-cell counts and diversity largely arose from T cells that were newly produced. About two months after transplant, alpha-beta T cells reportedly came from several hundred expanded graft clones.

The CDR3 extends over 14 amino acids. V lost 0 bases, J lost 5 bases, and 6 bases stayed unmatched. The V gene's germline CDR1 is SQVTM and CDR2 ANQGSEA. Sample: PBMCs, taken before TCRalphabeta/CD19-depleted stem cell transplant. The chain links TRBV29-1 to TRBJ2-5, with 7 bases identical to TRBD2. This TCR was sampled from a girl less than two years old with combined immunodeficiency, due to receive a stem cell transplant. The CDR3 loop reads CSVEDLSGRETQYF. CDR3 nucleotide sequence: TGCAGCGTTGAAGATCTTTCCGGGAGGGAGACCCAGTACTTC.